The 29 T cell receptor beta chains below were found in one sample sequenced in a study of neurological immune-mediated disorders. As for time point: longitudinal time-point 1 (baseline). MiXCR, run by TCRdb on the 5' RACE reads, gives a single entry per CDR3 protein. Of 60,000 to 90,000 distinct CDR3 sequences in the sample, roughly 10% were seen once. The sequencing sample was made of PBMCs. The receptor set was obtained from a man aged 25 to 45 in good health.

This clonotype ranks as medium-sized. V usage is TRBV28 and J usage is TRBJ1-1, with D possibly being TRBD1 (5 bases). Germline V gives CDR1 MDHEN, CDR2 SYDVKM. Trimming took off 3 bases at V and 3 bases at J, with 11 bases between the two ends. CDR3 size: 14 residues. The CDR3 DNA sequence: TGTGCCAGCAGTTTTTTGGGGGGTGACACTGAAGCTTTCTTT. The encoded protein is CASSFLGGDTEAFF.

This clonotype was detected ten times or more. V and J are TRBV20-1 and TRBJ2-6, with 7 bases identical to TRBD1. J lost 2 bases, V lost 3 bases, and 13 bases had no gene match. CDR1 and CDR2 (germline): DFQATT, SNEGSKA (reference sequence). The CDR3 is made up of 18 amino acids. CDR3 region: CSASRFPDREAGANVLTF. CDR3 sequence (DNA): TGCAGTGCTAGTAGGTTCCCCGACAGGGAAGCTGGGGCCAACGTCCTGACTTTC.

This clonotype was detected many times. The chain has TRBV20-1 and TRBJ1-1; D gene unclear. The CDR3 covers 13 residues. Trimming removed 5 bases from V and 1 base from J, with 11 bases in between. Germline assignment: CDR1 DFQATT and CDR2 SNEGSKA (reference sequence). The CDR3 DNA is TGCAGTGCTCCCAGTGAAGGGAACACTGAAGCTTTCTTT. It encodes CSAPSEGNTEAFF.

This clonotype was seen ten or more times. The genes are TRBV28 and TRBJ1-1; D may be TRBD1 (5 bases). Looked up from germline, CDR1 is MDHEN and CDR2 is SYDVKM. Trimming cost V 9 bases and J 1 base, with 24 bases left between them. The CDR3 runs to 17 residues. The CDR3 sequence is CASIQAVGALGNTEAFF. CDR3 coding DNA: TGTGCCAGTATCCAAGCAGTTGGGGCACTTGGGAACACTGAAGCTTTCTTT.

This clonotype appeared many times. The V gene is TRBV4-2, the J gene TRBJ2-1, with TRBD2 as a possible D gene (5 bases). The CDR3 is 20 amino acids. Between the trimmed V and J ends, which lost 0 bases and 5 bases, there was a span of 26 bases. Germline V gene sequence: CDR1 LGHNA, CDR2 YNFKEQ. The CDR3, as DNA: TGTGCCAGCAGCCAAGAGATAAAGTTAGAACTAGTAAACTTCCACAATGAGCAGTTCTTC. Its translation is CASSQEIKLELVNFHNEQFF.

This clonotype was counted between two and nine times. The V gene is TRBV27, the J gene TRBJ2-7; TRBD2 matches 9 bases. The CDR3 length is 14 residues. Germline assignment: CDR1 MNHEY and CDR2 SMNVEV (reference sequence). V was pared by 7 bases and J by 2 bases, with 6 bases of the junction left unmatched. The CDR3 sequence is CASKGLARTYEQYF. The CDR3 nucleotides read TGTGCCAGCAAAGGACTAGCGAGAACCTACGAGCAGTACTTC.

This clonotype was picked up many times. The rearrangement joins TRBV20-1 to TRBJ2-1; 8 bases align to TRBD2. J gave up 2 bases and V 6 bases, and 9 bases lay outside the gene matches. CDR3 size: 15 residues. Germline CDR1 is DFQATT and CDR2 is SNEGSKA (reference sequence). CDR3 nucleotide sequence: TGCAGTGCCAAAGCGGGAGACGGGACCTACAATGAGCAGTTCTTC. This gives the protein CSAKAGDGTYNEQFF.

This clonotype was seen repeatedly, ten times or more. The rearrangement uses TRBV6-5 and TRBJ2-2; the D gene could be TRBD1 or TRBD2 (5 bases each). There are 17 residues in the CDR3. CDR1 and CDR2 (germline): MNHEY, SVGAGI. V was pared by 7 bases and J by 4 bases, with 22 bases between. The CDR3 bases are TGTGCCAGCAATTCCGCCGCAGGGAGCCCAAGCACCGGGGAGCTGTTTTTT. It is translated as CASNSAAGSPSTGELFF.

This clonotype was counted many times. V usage is TRBV12-3 or TRBV12-4 and J usage is TRBJ2-3; D gene ambiguous. V shed 5 bases and J shed 3 bases, with 12 bases lying between them. The length of the CDR3 is 14 residues. CDR3 nucleotide sequence: TGTGCCAGCAGTCCTAACCCGAGGACAGATACGCAGTATTTT. It is translated as CASSPNPRTDTQYF.

This clonotype showed up many times. The J gene is TRBJ1-3, the V gene TRBV5-1, with a tentative D call TRBD1 (5 bases). CDR1 and CDR2 from the germline V gene are SGHRS and YFSETQ. The CDR3 contains 14 residues. The V end was cut by 4 bases, the J end by 0 bases, with 8 bases between. The CDR3 DNA follows: TGCGCCAGCAGCGGAGGGGACTCTGGAAACACCATATATTTT. Protein product: CASSGGDSGNTIYF.

This clonotype was detected many times. V and J are TRBV18 and TRBJ2-5; D remains unclear. This CDR3 has 11 amino acids. Germline V gene data show CDR1 as KGHSH and CDR2 as LQKENI. The V and J ends lost 4 bases and 2 bases respectively, with 2 bases between them. The CDR3 DNA reads as TGTGCCAGCTCACAACAAGAGACCCAGTACTTC. It is translated as CASSQQETQYF.

This clonotype was seen ten or more times. The chain uses TRBV20-1 and TRBJ2-1; no reliable D call. Trimming removed 3 bases from V and 7 bases from J, with 10 bases in between. The germline V gene encodes CDR1 DFQATT and CDR2 SNEGSKA (reference sequence). The CDR3 is 12 residues long. The CDR3 sequence is CSASIEDNEQFF. The DNA of the CDR3 is TGCAGTGCTAGTATCGAAGATAATGAGCAGTTCTTC.

This clonotype was counted ten times or more. The chain links TRBV6-6 to TRBJ2-1; 12 positions match TRBD2. The CDR3 extends over 17 amino acids. Per the germline V gene, CDR1 is MNHNY and CDR2 is SVGAGI (reference sequence). The V gene end was trimmed by 2 bases and the J gene end by 3 bases; junction bases not matched to a gene: 5. In DNA form, the CDR3 reads TGTGCCAGCAGTTACATGGGACTAGCGGGCGTCTACAATGAGCAGTTCTTC. Translating gives CASSYMGLAGVYNEQFF.

This clonotype was seen at least ten times. This rearrangement joins TRBV6-1 to TRBJ2-3, with 9 bases lining up with TRBD1. This CDR3 has 14 amino acids. V gave up 4 bases and J gave up 5 bases; unmatched junction bases: 4. Germline V lookup: CDR1 MNHNS, CDR2 SASEGT. The CDR3 is CASSASTGGDTQYF. CDR3 sequence (DNA): TGTGCCAGCAGTGCCTCGACAGGGGGAGATACGCAGTATTTT.

This clonotype was detected many times. The J gene is TRBJ2-1, the V gene TRBV20-1, with D maybe TRBD2 (6 bases). Germline CDR1 is DFQATT and CDR2 is SNEGSKA (reference sequence). The CDR3 is 17 amino acids. V was clipped by 3 bases and J by 1 base, with 19 bases between them. Written as DNA, the CDR3 is TGCAGTGCTAGTCCCCTCCGGGGGTTGGGATCCTACAATGAGCAGTTCTTC. Amino acids: CSASPLRGLGSYNEQFF.

This clonotype was detected ten times or more. V is TRBV5-1 and J is TRBJ2-7; D gene uncertain. Per the germline V gene, CDR1 is SGHRS and CDR2 is YFSETQ. Trimming took 4 bases from V and 5 from J, leaving 16 bases between them. The CDR3 is 14 residues long. The CDR3 sequence: CASSPRWERHEQYF. DNA of the CDR3: TGCGCCAGCAGCCCTAGGTGGGAACGGCACGAGCAGTACTTC.

This clonotype was counted a few times. The J gene is TRBJ2-2, the V gene TRBV29-1, with TRBD1 identical over 8 bases. V lost 3 bases, J lost 3 bases, and 3 bases stayed unmatched. This CDR3 region has 14 residues. Germline V gene data show CDR1 as SQVTM and CDR2 as ANQGSEA. In DNA, the CDR3 is TGCAGCGTTGATCAGGGGGCAGACACCGGGGAGCTGTTTTTT. This gives the protein CSVDQGADTGELFF.

This clonotype was seen at least ten times. This chain connects TRBV5-1 to TRBJ2-5; TRBD1 might be the D (6 bases). Trimming removed 3 bases from V and 0 bases from J, with 21 bases in between. The CDR3 contains 18 residues. Germline V gene data show CDR1 as SGHRS and CDR2 as YFSETQ. The CDR3 here is CASSYLPPGQEYQETQYF. The CDR3 nucleotides read TGCGCCAGCAGCTACCTCCCGCCGGGACAAGAGTACCAAGAGACCCAGTACTTC.

This clonotype appeared many times. The chain's CDR3 is CASSLYGSPNTEAFF. The CDR3 coding sequence is TGTGCCAGCAGTTTATATGGCAGTCCGAACACTGAAGCTTTCTTT. The chain couples TRBV27 to TRBJ1-1; D gene unclear. CDR1 and CDR2 from the germline V gene are MNHEY and SMNVEV (reference sequence). V lost 1 base to trimming and J lost 1 base, with 10 bases between them. This CDR3 has 15 amino acids.

V and J are TRBV2 and TRBJ2-5; D perhaps matches TRBD2 (6 bases). The CDR3 has 10 residues. Germline CDR1 SNHLY, CDR2 FYNNEI. The V and J ends lost 8 bases and 5 bases respectively, with 6 bases between them. The chain's CDR3 is CASLAETQYF. CDR3 DNA: TGTGCCAGCCTAGCGGAGACCCAGTACTTC. The full variable domain, rest sourced from reference TRBV2 and TRBJ2-5, is EPEVTQTPSHQVTQMGQEVILRCVPISNHLYFYWYRQILGQKVEFLVSFYNNEISEKSEIFDDQFSVERPDGSNFTLKIRSTKLEDSAMYFCASLAETQYFGPGTRLLVL.

This clonotype was observed at least ten times. The CDR3 spells CSAGQGASSSGNTIYF. CDR3 DNA sequence: TGCAGTGCGGGGCAGGGGGCGTCTAGCTCTGGAAACACCATATATTTT. This chain connects TRBV20-1 to TRBJ1-3, with 8 nucleotides matching TRBD1. The CDR3 is 16 residues long. V was pared by 6 bases and J by 0 bases, with 10 bases of the junction left unmatched. In germline, CDR1 is DFQATT, CDR2 SNEGSKA (reference sequence).

This clonotype was found many times. This sequence joins TRBV12-3 or TRBV12-4 and TRBJ2-3, with 11 bases aligning to TRBD2. The CDR3 has 13 residues. The trim removed 9 bases at V and 5 bases at J, leaving 4 bases unmatched. The CDR3 DNA reads TGTGCCAGTCATACTAGCGGGGGAGATACGCAGTATTTT. This codes for CASHTSGGDTQYF.

J is TRBJ2-5 and V is TRBV18; D gene unclear. V dropped 0 bases and J dropped 4 bases, with 6 bases sitting between them. Germline loops: CDR1 KGHSH, CDR2 LQKENI. The CDR3 sequence is 13 residues long. Written as DNA, the CDR3 is TGTGCCAGCTCACCACCAGTATCAGAGACCCAGTACTTC. As protein: CASSPPVSETQYF.

This clonotype occurred many times. The chain links TRBV12-3 or TRBV12-4 to TRBJ1-4, with D uncertain. The CDR3 extends over 11 amino acids. The V gene lost 4 bases and the J gene lost 8 bases, with 5 bases spanning the gap. CDR3 nucleotides: TGTGCCAGCAGTTATATAGAAAAACTGTTTTTT. Translated: CASSYIEKLFF.

This clonotype has a count of ten or more. This chain links TRBV5-1 with TRBJ1-1; no clear D gene. Looked up from germline, CDR1 is SGHRS and CDR2 is YFSETQ. With 5 bases removed from V and 0 bases from J, the gap between germline ends came to 11 bases. CDR3 size: 14 residues. The CDR3 nucleotides read TGCGCCAGCAGAGATCTTGACTTGAACACTGAAGCTTTCTTT. Its translation: CASRDLDLNTEAFF. Variable domain in full (rest from reference TRBV5-1 and TRBJ1-1): KAGVTQTPRYLIKTRGQQVTLSCSPISGHRSVSWYQQTPGQGLQFLFEYFSETQRNKGNFPGRFSGRQFSNSRSEMNVSTLELGDSALYLCASRDLDLNTEAFFGQGTRLTVV.

There are many counts of this clonotype. The rearrangement uses TRBV28 and TRBJ2-2; the D gene is possibly TRBD1 (5 bases). V was cut by 8 bases and J by 2 bases, with 9 bases left in between. The CDR3 extends over 13 amino acids. CDR1 and CDR2 (germline): MDHEN, SYDVKM. The CDR3 reads CASLQGNTGELFF. In nucleotides, the CDR3 is TGTGCCAGCCTGCAGGGTAACACCGGGGAGCTGTTTTTT.

This clonotype was seen ten or more times. J is TRBJ2-1 and V is TRBV5-1, with 14 bases aligning to TRBD2. V shed 4 bases, J shed 5 bases, and the junction held 2 bases outside the gene matches. The germline gives CDR1 SGHRS, CDR2 YFSETQ. The CDR3 runs 15 residues. The CDR3 here is CASSPGLAGDNEQFF. CDR3 nucleotide sequence: TGCGCCAGCAGCCCGGGACTAGCGGGAGACAATGAGCAGTTCTTC. Combining the CDR3 with reference TRBV5-1 and TRBJ2-1 gives the whole variable domain KAGVTQTPRYLIKTRGQQVTLSCSPISGHRSVSWYQQTPGQGLQFLFEYFSETQRNKGNFPGRFSGRQFSNSRSEMNVSTLELGDSALYLCASSPGLAGDNEQFFGPGTRLTVL.

The sample holds many counts of this clonotype. This chain links TRBV12-3 or TRBV12-4 with TRBJ2-7, with no clear D. Trimming removed 6 bases at V and 3 bases at J, with 9 bases between. This CDR3 contains 12 residues. CDR3 sequence reads: CASSYHGYEQYF. CDR3 DNA sequence: TGTGCCAGCAGCTACCATGGCTACGAGCAGTACTTC.

In this sample, this clonotype turned up many times. The gene calls are TRBV20-1 and TRBJ1-1; TRBD1 is a possible D gene (5 bases). V was shortened by 0 bases and J by 0 bases, with 8 bases between the two germline ends. CDR3 length equals 14 residues. Germline loops: CDR1 DFQATT, CDR2 SNEGSKA (reference sequence). The CDR3 region has the DNA TGCAGTGCTAGAGAGGGGGTTTTGAACACTGAAGCTTTCTTT. Translated, it gives CSAREGVLNTEAFF.